The text below deals with one T cell receptor (beta chain). There are 10 residues in the CDR3. V lost 3 bases and J 5 bases, leaving 4 bases between the germline ends. The germline gives CDR1 DFQATT, CDR2 SNEGSKA (reference sequence). These data come from a study of T cell responses to AZD1222 COVID-19 vaccine. Only in-frame clones appear in the TCRdb table, and some are missing; sequencing was by immunoSEQ multiplex PCR. The sample lists approximately 150,000 clones; roughly nine tenths were seen once. The material was peripheral blood, obtained on day 0 of AZD1222 vaccination. The sequence derives from an adult in good health. The chain joins TRBV20-1 to TRBJ2-5; D gene uncertain. CDR3 nucleotides: TGCAGTGCTAGTTGGGAGACCCAGTACTTC. Its translation: CSASWETQYF.